This T cell receptor (beta chain) was documented in a study of molecular identifiers for immune sequencing clone quantification (dated by TCRdb to the late 2010s). Concerning the study at large: For a replicate experiment, the RNA from either approximately 20,000 or 100,000 naive CD8 T cells was divided into five aliquots, and four of those aliquots went on to sequencing. CD8 T cells were used in a methods study to benchmark molecular-identifier clustering-based TCR repertoire sequencing (MIDCIRS) and TCR RNA copy counting.

Libraries were prepared through PCR. Sequencing used a NextSeq 500. Preparation of bulk TCR libraries followed a previously described approach, with the TCR primers listed in Table S5. Total RNA was purified with the Qiagen AllPrep DNA/RNA kit. Before analysis, reads from multiple sequencing runs of the same library were pooled. In the original analysis: Reads were retained only if the reads had an exact TCR constant sequence, and the retained reads were trimmed to 150 nt and grouped according to their 12-nt molecular barcodes. Reads inside each barcode group were sub-clustered using a 15% Levenshtein threshold, and a quality-weighted consensus sequence was constructed for each RNA molecule. Non-functional sequences were discarded, and so were lower-count sequences lying one edit away from another sequence. Based on fitting two negative binomial distributions, any barcode sub-cluster with under 20% of the maximum read count was discarded. The public reads were run again by TCRdb, first through fastp at Q25 and then through MiXCR, and only productive beta chains were kept. Duplicate CDR3 protein sequences are folded into a single record with the most common DNA and genes. The V and J calls follow TCRdb's processing rather than the paper's. This sample holds around 320,000 distinct CDR3 sequences; roughly a quarter were observed only once. About 0.74% of the sample goes to the ten largest clones.

Reading from cysteine to phenylalanine, the CDR3 counts 13 amino acids. CDR3 DNA is the only sequence kept; it has 39 bases, read in frame from the first base. Relative to germline, V is 5 bases shorter and J is 4 bases shorter, with 11 bases between their ends. Here is what the overall study found, with its caveats: Spiked-in Jurkat TCR RNA equivalent to a single cell was reported to be detectable even among over 800,000 naive CD8 T cells. In CMV-specific effector cells, clones with more than 20 RNA copies contained over 98% of molecules, whereas in naive cells such clones contained under 1% of molecules. When barcode sub-clustering was left out, chimeric consensus sequences inflated TCR diversity, with chimeras reaching as high as 47%. Naive libraries contained spiked-in Jurkat TCR RNA (roughly 10 copies' worth), which is not part of the donor repertoire. Identical TCR molecules sharing a barcode could cause highly expanded clone sizes to be underestimated. Modeling indicated around 2.7 TCR RNA copies recovered per cell, compared with around 10 by digital PCR, which implies a capture efficiency of approximately 30%.

At least ten counts were recorded for this clonotype. Its antigen is not yet known. The record has no base qualities; no much larger clone is one base away. Libraries of naive CD8 T cells were built from anywhere between about 19,000 and 1,000,000 sorted cells, with 10%, 30% or 50% of the purified RNA used. Naive CD8 T cells, defined as CD8+CD4-CCR7+CD45RA+, were FACS-sorted into RLT Plus buffer on a BD FACSAria II. Detection sensitivity was tested by spiking Jurkat RNA equal to fewer than twelve TCR copies' worth into samples containing about 20,000-1,100,000 naive CD8 T cells. Enrichment of CD8 T cells was done with RosetteSep CD8+ T Cell Enrichment Cocktail plus Ficoll-Paque, and ACK red cell lysis came afterward.

The chain uses TRBV12-3 or TRBV12-4 and TRBJ1-2, with no confident D gene call. The clonotype comes from a human donor in good health. Some libraries in this study had Jurkat cell RNA spiked in. The sequenced sample was naive CD8+ T cells from blood, with Jurkat cell RNA spiked in. The cell subset or site label for this specimen denotes: FACS-sorted CD8+CD4-CCR7+CD45RA+ naive T cells. DNA sequence: TGTGCCAGCAGTCGGACGGTAGGCTATGGCTACACCTTC. Its protein product is CASSRTVGYGYTF.